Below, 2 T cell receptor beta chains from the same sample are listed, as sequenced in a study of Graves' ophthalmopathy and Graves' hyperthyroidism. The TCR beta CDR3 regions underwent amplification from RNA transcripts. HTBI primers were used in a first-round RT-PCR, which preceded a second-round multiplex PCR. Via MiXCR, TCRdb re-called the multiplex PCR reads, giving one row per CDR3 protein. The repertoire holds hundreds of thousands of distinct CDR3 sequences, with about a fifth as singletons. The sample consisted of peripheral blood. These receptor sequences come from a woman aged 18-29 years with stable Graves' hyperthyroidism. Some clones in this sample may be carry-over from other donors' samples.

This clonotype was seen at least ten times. This CDR3 is CSAREAGAGANVLTF. The CDR3 bases are TGCAGTGCTAGAGAAGCAGGTGCTGGGGCCAACGTCCTGACTTTC. The chain joins TRBV20-1 to TRBJ2-6; no reliable D call. CDR1 and CDR2 from the germline V gene are DFQATT and SNEGSKA (reference sequence). The CDR3 length is 15 residues. Trimming pared 0 bases from V and 2 bases from J, leaving 8 bases between.

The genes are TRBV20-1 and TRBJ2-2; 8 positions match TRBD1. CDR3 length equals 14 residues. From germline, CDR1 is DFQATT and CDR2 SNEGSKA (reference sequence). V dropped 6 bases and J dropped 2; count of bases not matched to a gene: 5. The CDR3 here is CSATGTGNTGELFF. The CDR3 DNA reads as TGCAGTGCAACCGGGACAGGAAACACCGGGGAGCTGTTTTTT.